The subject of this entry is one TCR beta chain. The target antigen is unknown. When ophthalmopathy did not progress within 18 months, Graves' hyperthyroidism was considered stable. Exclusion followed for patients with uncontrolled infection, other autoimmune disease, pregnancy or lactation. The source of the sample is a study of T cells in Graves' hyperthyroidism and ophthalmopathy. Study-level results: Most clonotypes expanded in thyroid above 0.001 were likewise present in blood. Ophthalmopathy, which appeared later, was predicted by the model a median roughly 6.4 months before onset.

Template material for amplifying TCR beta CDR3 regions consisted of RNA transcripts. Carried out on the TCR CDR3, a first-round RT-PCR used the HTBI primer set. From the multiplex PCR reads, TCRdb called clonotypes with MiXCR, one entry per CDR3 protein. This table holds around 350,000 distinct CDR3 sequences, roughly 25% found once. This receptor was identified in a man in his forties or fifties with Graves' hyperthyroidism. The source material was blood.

DNA of the CDR3: TGTGCCAGCAGCGATAGCGGGAGGGGAGCCTACAATGAGCAGTTCTTC. It encodes CASSDSGRGAYNEQFF. The chain uses TRBV12-3 or TRBV12-4 and TRBJ2-1; 11 bases line up with TRBD2. This CDR3 comprises 16 residues. The V gene end was trimmed by 6 bases and the J gene end by 2 bases; junction bases not matched to a gene: 6.